Described below is a single T cell receptor beta chain sequence and its context. What it binds is not known. The sample originates from a study of CD8 T cells in Susac syndrome. Across the study: Patients with Susac syndrome were therapy-naive, taking corticosteroids, with some also receiving intravenous immunoglobulin, or taking intravenous immunoglobulin alone at the time their blood was drawn.

The recently defined diagnostic criteria for definite or probable disease were met by the Susac syndrome patients. The study, taken as a whole, reports: CD8+ clonal expansion in Susac peaked in TEMRA cells and active patients.

Reverse transcription of about 0.5 to 1 ug RNA used random hexamers. TCRdb processed the immunoSEQ multiplex PCR reads anew with MiXCR; each CDR3 protein has one entry. This sample yields fewer than 150,000 distinct CDR3 sequences, of which around 95% are seen a single time; roughly 0.2% belongs to the top ten. The CDR3 sequence is 17 residues long. The V segment lost 3 bases and the J segment 6 bases; nucleotides outside the gene matches: 9. Germline CDR1 reads SGDLS; CDR2 reads YYNGEE. The sample comprised CD8+ T cells from PBMCs. The chain links TRBV9 to TRBJ2-2, with 12 bases aligning to TRBD2. This sequence was found in a human donor with Susac syndrome. CDR3 loop: CASSARLAGEMSGELFF. The CDR3 DNA is TGTGCCAGCAGCGCTAGACTAGCGGGAGAAATGTCCGGGGAGCTGTTTTTT.